This T cell receptor (beta chain) derives from a study of cytomegalovirus exposure and HLA in healthy donors (dated by TCRdb to the late 2010s). Some background on the complete study: According to an earlier analysis of a few hundred of the donors, 150 million to 200 million T cells yielded 100 million or so unique TCR beta sequences and 276 Gb of sequence data. HLA typing included class I and class II loci at four-digit resolution. Donor age, sex, ethnicity and CMV serostatus were compiled alongside the repertoire data. A handful of DR-DQ haplotypes were handled as single units for association and clustering because linkage in the cohort was strong. Typing coverage differed by locus: A, B, C, DRB1 and DQB1 were typed in roughly 629-630 donors, DQA1 in 522, DPA1 in roughly 590, and DPB1 in 400 to 480. Across some 400 genotyped donors of the cohort, an average of about 240,000 unique TCR beta nucleotide sequences per donor were sequenced, and approximately 19% of those sequences were non-productive. Besides the first cohort of more than 650 subjects, a separate validation cohort made up of 120 different subjects was used. An early release that covered some 640 HLA-typed donors contained about 300 gigabases of sequencing data and around 85 million unique TCR sequences. The later analysis used no new phenotypic data to find candidate immune exposures, relying instead on TCR beta sequences and their occurrence across donors. In a later genetic analysis, genome-wide SNP genotypes for about three fifths of the 666 donors were used, and that subset was treated as a discovery cohort. An earlier analysis of 587 of the donors applied high-throughput TCR beta sequencing to assess whether each TCR beta V gene segment acted as functional or pseudogenic. Using immunosequencing, the study profiled T cell repertoires from about 650 subjects and related those repertoires to cytomegalovirus serostatus. Of the approximately 400 genotyped donors, 81% fell in the genetic ancestry cluster associated with self-reported Caucasian donors. The study aimed to test whether cataloging public T cell receptors could reveal signatures of past pathogen exposure. The study combined high-throughput TCR immunosequencing, statistical association of individual TCRs with disease status, and machine learning to predict cytomegalovirus infection status. Every discovery cohort repertoire had been produced on one sequencing platform. In a later analysis, previously published TCR beta repertoires from 550 to 700 donors were re-analyzed and high-resolution HLA genotyping was added so that TCR occurrence patterns could be studied.

The cohort was made up of hundreds of healthy bone marrow donors. At the time of sampling, all cohort members were nominally healthy, though unrecorded immune exposures were likely present. The donor tested CMV seronegative and was one of the 352 seronegative cohort members. A peripheral blood sample was collected from each donor, and TCR beta sequencing was performed on peripheral blood mononuclear cells. The Qiagen DNeasy Blood Extraction Kit was used to extract genomic DNA from the blood cell samples. As regards this clone: No cognate antigen has been identified for it.

Overall study results and their limits: According to a later analysis, TCR association rates differed among HLA loci, with DRB1 alleles showing the most associated TCRs and HLA-C alleles showing the fewest. Compared with the roughly 600-donor mean, donors in an Asian-associated ancestry cluster had fewer N-insertions in productive TCRs, according to a later genetic analysis. It was suggested by the authors that the approach could potentially be generalized to other disease states and immunological phenotypes. The classifier was reported to diagnose cytomegalovirus status with high specificity and sensitivity in both the original cohort and the validation cohort. An earlier analysis of 450 to 750 of the donors showed that most TCR beta V segments appeared in productive rearrangements either about 87% or about 30% of the time, which broadly matched IMGT annotations. Some 15 rarely observed V segments, including chromosome 9 orphons, were excluded from the earlier analysis of about 500 of the donors because counts were too low. While some public TCRs were present in many individuals, most TCR sequences turned up only very rarely across donors. A total of 164 TCR beta chains were listed by the study as associated with cytomegalovirus. Sequencing depth was assumed to be roughly uniform across donors in the presence/absence analyses, though that assumption may not hold. In a later genetic analysis, a missense DCLRE1C variant was associated with V-gene and J-gene trimming of TCR beta chains, and the association was replicated in an independent cohort. When HLA alleles, especially DR and DQ, strongly co-occurred, attributing TCR associations to individual alleles was difficult. The sequencing pipeline was judged likely to have produced a cluster of highly shared sequence variants as a technical artifact. Most CMV-associated TCR beta chains appeared to be HLA-restricted in a later analysis, and the HLA associations seemed to be driven largely by CMV exposure. Because HLA typing was unavailable for some donors at each locus, only the typed subset was used in association tests. In vitro tests confirmed that a few of the cytomegalovirus-associated TCR beta chains recognize cytomegalovirus antigens. According to a later analysis, parvovirus B19, influenza, CMV and Epstein-Barr virus appeared linked to several top co-occurrence clusters. Compared with equally common non-associated chains, HLA-associated TCR beta chains in a later analysis were more clonally expanded and had lower generation probabilities. Specific HLA alleles were associated with 15,000 to 20,000 TCR beta sequences at a false discovery rate of 0.05 in a later analysis. CMV serostatus was the only immune exposure information available for the cohort. This cohort had only TCR beta chains sequenced, and the lack of alpha or paired-chain data limited which features could be detected. A further reported finding was that TCR beta sequences accurately predicted the HLA-A and HLA-B alleles for most subjects in the first cohort. Linkage disequilibrium might explain the correlated functional status among segregating V segments, but an unknown experimental factor could not be ruled out.

Library construction relied on the immunoSEQ multiplex PCR assay. For the multiplex PCR, a mixture combining 60 forward primers for TCR Vbeta segments and 13 reverse primers for TCR Jbeta segments was used. A multiplex PCR assay on genomic DNA amplified the CDR3 region of rearranged TCR beta genes. Amplified TCR beta libraries were sequenced as 87-base-pair reads on the Illumina HiSeq System. In the paper's pipeline: A later analysis counted about 80 million unique TCR beta chains across the 650 to 700 repertoires, and 10 million to 11 million of these chains were shared by at least two donors. To remove PCR and sequencing errors, raw reads were error-corrected and collapsed into unique sequences using a nearest-neighbor algorithm that merged closely related sequences. To assign V, D and J gene segments, CDR3 sequences were aligned to IMGT reference sequences. For a sequence to be retained, a match of at least six nucleotides to both a V gene segment and a J gene segment was required. Rearrangements were classified as productive when the CDR3 lacked stop codons and remained in frame with V and J, and all other rearrangements were classified as non-productive. CDR3 was defined by IMGT convention, running from the second conserved V-encoded cysteine to the conserved J-encoded phenylalanine. The earlier analysis of 450 to 750 of the donors excluded any sequence lacking an unambiguous match to a single V gene segment. An earlier analysis of roughly 590 of the donors called V segments functional above 56.7% productive rearrangements and segregating when the between-donor standard deviation exceeded 5%. A statistical classification framework was built for diagnosing cytomegalovirus status from the catalog of TCR beta chain sequences. In a later analysis, TCR nucleotide sequences were compared against IMGT/GENE-DB human TR gene sequences so that V and J genes could be assigned. Using the TCRdist pipeline, a later analysis assigned CDR3 sequences along with most-parsimonious VDJ recombination scenarios. In a later analysis, every TCR beta chain was defined by the combination of its CDR3 amino acid sequence and its V-gene family, and reads without a unique V-gene family were dropped. In a later analysis, around 650 highly shared, low-generation-probability nucleotide sequences were removed to address suspected cross-contamination and a sequencing artifact. For each public chain, a later analysis derived a clonal expansion index from normalized ranks of inferred template counts within each repertoire. In a later analysis, generation probabilities were computed with a VDJ recombination model fitted to out-of-frame rearrangements, and the resulting probabilities were checked against IGoR. In a later analysis, TCR-TCR, TCR-HLA and TCR-CMV co-occurrence was scored with hypergeometric tests, and a repertoire-size bias correction was applied to TCR pairs. To estimate false discovery rates, a later analysis permuted the HLA or CMV assignments 20 times. A later analysis grouped co-occurring TCRs with DBSCAN, adding TCRdist sequence similarity when clustering within HLA-allele-positive subsets. For co-occurrence clustering, repertoires with fewer than 30,000 or more than 120,000 public chains were excluded, along with about five repertoires with anomalous nucleotide sharing. The table comes from immuneACCESS by way of TCRdb, which keeps in-frame sequences with V and J called. Part of the clones is missing from these tables; in studies checked, under half for an unresolved V gene and the rest for unknown reasons. V, J and clone size were drawn from that table, and D and trimming were deduced from the DNA. This sample's table has entries for approximately 190,000 clones. Roughly 0.74% of the sample belongs to the ten largest clones.

Sequenced sample: PBMCs. This TCR was recovered from a boy younger than 18 in good health and CMV-seronegative.

The DNA reads TGTGCCAGCAGGCAGGACAGTTCCCGGCCCCAGCATTTT. It encodes CASRQDSSRPQHF. The chain is made from TRBV6-5 and TRBJ1-5, with a tentative D gene TRBD1 over 6 matching bases. Looking up the germline V gene yields CDR1 MNHEY and CDR2 SVGAGI. Its CDR3 holds 13 amino acids, cysteine through phenylalanine. CDR3 DNA only is kept here, 39 bases in frame from base 1. The V and J ends are trimmed by 6 bases and 9 bases, leaving 15 bases between them.